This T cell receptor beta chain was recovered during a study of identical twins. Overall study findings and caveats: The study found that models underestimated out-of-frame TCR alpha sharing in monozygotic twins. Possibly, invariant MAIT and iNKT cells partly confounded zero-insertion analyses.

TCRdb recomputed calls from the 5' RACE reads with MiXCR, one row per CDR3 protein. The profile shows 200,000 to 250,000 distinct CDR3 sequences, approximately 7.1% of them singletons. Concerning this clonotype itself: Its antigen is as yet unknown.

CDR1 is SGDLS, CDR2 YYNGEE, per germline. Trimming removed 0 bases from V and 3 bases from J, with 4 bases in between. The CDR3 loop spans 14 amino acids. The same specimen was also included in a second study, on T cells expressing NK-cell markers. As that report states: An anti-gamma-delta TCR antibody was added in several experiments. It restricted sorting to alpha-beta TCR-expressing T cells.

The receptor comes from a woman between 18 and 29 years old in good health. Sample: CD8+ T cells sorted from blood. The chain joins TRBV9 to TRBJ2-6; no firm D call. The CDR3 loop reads CASSVELGANVLTF. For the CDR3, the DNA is TGTGCCAGCAGCGTAGAACTTGGGGCCAACGTCCTGACTTTC.